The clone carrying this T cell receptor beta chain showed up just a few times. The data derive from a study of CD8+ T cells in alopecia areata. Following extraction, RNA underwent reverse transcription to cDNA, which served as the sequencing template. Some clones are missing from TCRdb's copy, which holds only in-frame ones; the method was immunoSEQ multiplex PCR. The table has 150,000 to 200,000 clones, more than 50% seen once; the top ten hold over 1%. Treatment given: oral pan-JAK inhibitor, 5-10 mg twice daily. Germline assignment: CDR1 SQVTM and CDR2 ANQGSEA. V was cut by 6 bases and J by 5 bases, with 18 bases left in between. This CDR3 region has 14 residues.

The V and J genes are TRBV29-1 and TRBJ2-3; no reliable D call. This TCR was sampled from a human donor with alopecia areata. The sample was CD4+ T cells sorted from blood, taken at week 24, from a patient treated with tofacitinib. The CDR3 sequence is CSVVQRLVLDTQYF. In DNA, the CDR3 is TGCAGCGTCGTCCAGCGATTGGTTCTAGATACGCAGTATTTT.